This T cell receptor beta chain was found in a study of blood T cell repertoires in COVID-19. At the level of the study: Specimens from acute and convalescent COVID-19 originated in the United States, Italy and Spain. The analysed material was cDNA or gDNA that came from T cells, B-cell-depleted T cells, or PBMCs.

The table lists this clone with a few counts. The germline V gene encodes CDR1 KGHSH and CDR2 LQKENI. This CDR3 region has 13 residues. Deletions cut 3 bases from V and 14 bases from J, with 14 bases between. Source study methods: Nucleated cell number was recorded as an estimate derived from reference gene primer amplification. Some clones are missing from TCRdb's copy, which holds only in-frame ones; the method was immunoSEQ multiplex PCR. V, J and clone size are those of that table, while D and trimming were read from the DNA. The repertoire holds around 180,000 clones, with more than 75% as singletons.

This chain joins TRBV18 and TRBJ1-6; no clear D. The clonotype originates from a middle-aged man with active or convalescent COVID-19. The sample taken for sequencing was peripheral blood. This CDR3 reads CASSPDGGLTLHF. CDR3 sequence (DNA): TGTGCCAGCTCACCGGACGGAGGCTTGACCCTCCACTTT. Filled out from reference TRBV18 and TRBJ1-6, the complete variable domain reads NAGVMQNPRHLVRRRGQEARLRCSPMKGHSHVYWYRQLPEEGLKFMVYLQKENIIDESGMPKERFSAEFPKEGPSILRIQQVVRGDSAAYFCASSPDGGLTLHFGNGTRLTVT.